This TCR beta chain originates from a study of blood T cell repertoires in COVID-19. Donors in Cohort 3 who had recovered were those with two negative PCRs, healthcare professional clearance, or resolution of their symptoms. The CDR3 extends over 17 amino acids. CDR1 and CDR2 from the germline V gene are SNHLY and FYNNEI. The V gene end was trimmed by 5 bases and the J gene end by 2 bases; junction bases not matched to a gene: 7. Assay: immunoSEQ multiplex PCR; the TCRdb copy retains only in-frame clones and omits some. The table lists 450,000 to 600,000 clones, 75% to 90% of them singletons. The chain has TRBV2 and TRBJ1-6; TRBD1 matches 9 bases. The material sequenced was PBMCs or T cells enriched from blood (not recorded which). The sequence came from a woman between 18 and 30 years old who had recovered from COVID-19. The CDR3 sequence: CASSSGGTGPYNSPLHF. The DNA of the CDR3 is TGTGCCAGCAGTTCGGGAGGGACAGGGCCCTATAATTCACCCCTCCACTTT.